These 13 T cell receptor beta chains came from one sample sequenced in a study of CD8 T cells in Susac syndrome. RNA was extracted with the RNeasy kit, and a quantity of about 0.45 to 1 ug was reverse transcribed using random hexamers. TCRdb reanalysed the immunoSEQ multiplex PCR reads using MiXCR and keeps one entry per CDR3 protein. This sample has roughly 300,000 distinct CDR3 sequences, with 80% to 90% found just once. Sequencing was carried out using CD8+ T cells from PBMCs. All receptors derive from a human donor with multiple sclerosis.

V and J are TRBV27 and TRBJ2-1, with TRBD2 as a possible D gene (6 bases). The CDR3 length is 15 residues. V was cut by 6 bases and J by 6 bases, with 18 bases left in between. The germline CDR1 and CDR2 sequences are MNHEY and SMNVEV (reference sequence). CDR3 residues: CASSVGVEGPNEQFF. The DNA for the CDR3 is TGTGCCAGCAGCGTGGGGGTGGAGGGCCCCAATGAGCAGTTCTTC.

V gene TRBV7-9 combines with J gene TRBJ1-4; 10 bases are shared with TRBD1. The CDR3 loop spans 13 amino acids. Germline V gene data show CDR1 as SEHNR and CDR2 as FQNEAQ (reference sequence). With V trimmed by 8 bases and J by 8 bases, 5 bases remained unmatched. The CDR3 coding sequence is TGTGCCAGCCGGACAGGGGGAAGAGAAAAACTGTTTTTT. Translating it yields CASRTGGREKLFF.

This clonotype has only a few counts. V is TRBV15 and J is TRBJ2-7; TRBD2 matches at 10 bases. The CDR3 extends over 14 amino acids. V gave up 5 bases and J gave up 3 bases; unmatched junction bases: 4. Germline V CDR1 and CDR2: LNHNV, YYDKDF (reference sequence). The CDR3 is CATSLAGAIYEQYF. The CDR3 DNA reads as TGTGCCACCAGCCTAGCGGGAGCCATCTACGAGCAGTACTTC.

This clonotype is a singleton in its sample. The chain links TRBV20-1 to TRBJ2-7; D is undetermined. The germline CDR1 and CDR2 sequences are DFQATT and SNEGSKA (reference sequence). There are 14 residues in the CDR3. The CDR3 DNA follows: TGCAGCGCCCGCAGTGCGGTTTGGTCCTACGAGCAGTACTTC. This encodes CSARSAVWSYEQYF.

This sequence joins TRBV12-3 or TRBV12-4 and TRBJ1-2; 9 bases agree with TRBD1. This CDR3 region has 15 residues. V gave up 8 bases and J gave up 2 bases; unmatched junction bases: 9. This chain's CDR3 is CASHTTGGDNYGYTF. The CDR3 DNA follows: TGTGCCAGCCACACTACAGGGGGCGACAACTATGGCTACACCTTC.

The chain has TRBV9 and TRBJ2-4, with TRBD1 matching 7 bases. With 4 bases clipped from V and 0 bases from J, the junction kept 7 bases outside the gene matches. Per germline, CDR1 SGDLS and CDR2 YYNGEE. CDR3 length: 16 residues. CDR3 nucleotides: TGTGCCAGCAGCCCCGGGACAGTACTAGCCAAAAACATTCAGTACTTC. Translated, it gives CASSPGTVLAKNIQYF.

The CDR3 DNA sequence: TGTGCCAGCAGACCCAGGACAGGGAGAAATCAGCCCCAGCATTTT. Encoded protein: CASRPRTGRNQPQHF. The V gene is TRBV27, the J gene TRBJ1-5, with TRBD1 matching 8 bases. There are 15 residues in the CDR3. V gave up 6 bases and J gave up 4 bases; unmatched junction bases: 8. The germline V gene encodes CDR1 MNHEY and CDR2 SMNVEV (reference sequence).

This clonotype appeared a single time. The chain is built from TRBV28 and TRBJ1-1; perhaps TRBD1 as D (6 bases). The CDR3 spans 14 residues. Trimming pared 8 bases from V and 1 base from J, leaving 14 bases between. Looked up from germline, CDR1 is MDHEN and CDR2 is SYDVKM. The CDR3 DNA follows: TGTGCCAGCGCACTAGGGGGATGGAACACTGAAGCTTTCTTT. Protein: CASALGGWNTEAFF.

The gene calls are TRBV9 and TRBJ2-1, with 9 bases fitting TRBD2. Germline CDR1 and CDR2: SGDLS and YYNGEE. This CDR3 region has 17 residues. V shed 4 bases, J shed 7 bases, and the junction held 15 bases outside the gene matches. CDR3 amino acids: CASSSPTLIAGVNEQFF. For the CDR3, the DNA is TGTGCCAGCAGCTCCCCCACGTTAATAGCGGGAGTAAATGAGCAGTTCTTC.

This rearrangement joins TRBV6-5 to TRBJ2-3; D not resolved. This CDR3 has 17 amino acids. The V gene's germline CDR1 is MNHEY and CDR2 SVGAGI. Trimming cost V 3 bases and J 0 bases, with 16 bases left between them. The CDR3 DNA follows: TGTGCCAGCAGTTATGTTCAGGCGGCGTTTAGCACAGATACGCAGTATTTT. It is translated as CASSYVQAAFSTDTQYF.

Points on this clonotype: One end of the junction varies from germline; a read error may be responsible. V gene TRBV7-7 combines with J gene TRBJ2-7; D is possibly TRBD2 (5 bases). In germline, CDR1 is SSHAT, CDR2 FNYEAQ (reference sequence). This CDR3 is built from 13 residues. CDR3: CASSLEGDYEQYF. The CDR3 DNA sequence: TGTGCTAGCAGCTTAGAGGGTGACTACGAGCAGTACTTC. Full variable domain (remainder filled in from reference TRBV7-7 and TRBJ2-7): GAGVSQSPRYKVTKRGQDVTLRCDPISSHATLYWYQQALGQGPEFLTYFNYEAQPDKSGLPSDRFSAERPEGSISTLTIQRTEQRDSAMYRCASSLEGDYEQYFGPGTRLTVT.

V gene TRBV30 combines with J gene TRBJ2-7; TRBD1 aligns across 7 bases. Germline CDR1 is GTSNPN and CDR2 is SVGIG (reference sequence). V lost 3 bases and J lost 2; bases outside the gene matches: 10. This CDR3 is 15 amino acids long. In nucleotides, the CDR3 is TGTGCCTGGAGCGAGGGACAGCACTCAGCCTACGAGCAGTACTTC. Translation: CAWSEGQHSAYEQYF.

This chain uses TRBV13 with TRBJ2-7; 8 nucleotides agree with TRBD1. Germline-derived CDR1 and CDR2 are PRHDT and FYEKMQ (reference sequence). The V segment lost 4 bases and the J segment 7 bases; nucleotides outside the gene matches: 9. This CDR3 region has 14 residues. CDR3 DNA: TGTGCCAGCAGCTCCAGGGGGCCCCTTCGTGAGCAGTACTTC. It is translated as CASSSRGPLREQYF. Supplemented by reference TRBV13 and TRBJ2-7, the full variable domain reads AAGVIQSPRHLIKEKRETATLKCYPIPRHDTVYWYQQGPGQDPQFLISFYEKMQSDKGSIPDRFSAQQFSDYHSELNMSSLELGDSALYFCASSSRGPLREQYFGPGTRLTVT.